These 14 T cell receptor beta chains were all obtained from the same sample, sequenced in a study of CD8+ T cells in alopecia areata. TCR sequencing used cDNA made by reverse transcription of extracted RNA. Here immunoSEQ multiplex PCR was the method, and the copy in TCRdb shows in-frame clones only, minus some. The table lists some 8,000 clones, around 52% of them singletons. Lesional scalp tissue (obtained by punch biopsy) and peripheral blood were collected from alopecia areata patients. The sample consisted of skin, taken at week 0. Receptors originate from a human donor with alopecia areata.

As concerns this clone: The junction departs from germline at one end; a sequencing error may be responsible. Other DNA sequences from this sample encode an identical CDR3 as well. The chain couples TRBV2 to TRBJ2-1; TRBD2 aligns across 7 bases. Germline-derived CDR1 and CDR2 are SNHLY and FYNNEI. The CDR3 contains 12 residues. CDR3: CASSEAQRGQFF. In DNA form, the CDR3 reads TGTGCCAGTAGTGAAGCCCAGCGGGGGCAGTTCTTC.

The genes are TRBV4-3 and TRBJ2-1; no definite D call. From germline, CDR1 is LGHNA and CDR2 YSLEER. This CDR3 contains 15 residues. V was clipped by 0 bases and J by 0 bases, with 6 bases between them. The chain's CDR3 is CASSQEPSSYNEQFF. The DNA of the CDR3 is TGCGCCAGCAGCCAAGAACCCAGCTCCTACAATGAGCAGTTCTTC.

This clone was counted only a few times. The chain carries TRBV7-2 and TRBJ1-4; 7 bases line up with TRBD1. The CDR3 sequence is 17 residues long. Germline loops: CDR1 SGHTA, CDR2 FQGNSA. J gave up 6 bases and V 1 base, and 11 bases lay outside the gene matches. DNA of the CDR3: TGTGCCAGCAGCTTAGGGTACACCCGCGGGACAGATGAAAAACTGTTTTTT. This codes for CASSLGYTRGTDEKLFF.

J is TRBJ2-1 and V is TRBV5-7; D gene unclear. TRBV5-7 is an ORF for which the function is uncertain. CDR3 length: 15 amino acids. V was cut by 4 bases and J by 7 bases, with 18 bases left in between. In nucleotides, the CDR3 is TGTGCCAGCAGCACCAAAGAGCACGCCTGGAATGAGCAGTTCTTC. Protein sequence: CASSTKEHAWNEQFF.

The V gene is TRBV19, the J gene TRBJ1-5; 7 nucleotides agree with TRBD1. Germline assignment: CDR1 LNHDA and CDR2 SQIVND (reference sequence). The CDR3 totals 16 residues. Germline trimming cut 4 bases from V and 2 bases from J; bases unmatched to any gene: 8. CDR3 amino acids: CASSNVNRGGNQPQHF. The DNA for the CDR3 is TGTGCCAGTAGTAACGTCAACAGGGGTGGCAATCAGCCCCAGCATTTT.

Relative to its sample, this clone is medium-sized (0.01 to 0.1%). The rearrangement links TRBV13 to TRBJ2-7; TRBD2 aligns across 9 bases. Germline CDR1 and CDR2: PRHDT and FYEKMQ (reference sequence). This CDR3 contains 15 residues. The ends lost 5 bases at V and 3 bases at J; junction bases unmatched: 8. The CDR3 protein is CASSRKGSGGYEQYF. The CDR3 DNA reads TGTGCCAGCAGCCGAAAGGGTAGCGGGGGCTACGAGCAGTACTTC.

This chain joins TRBV5-8 and TRBJ1-1; the match to TRBD1 covers 7 bases. Germline V gives CDR1 SGHTS, CDR2 YDEGEE. The CDR3 is 14 residues long. V trimming: 3 bases; J trimming: 7 bases; junction bases outside the gene matches: 9. The CDR3 DNA follows: TGTGCCAGCAGCTCCCCGGGACAGTCTCTTGAAGCTTTCTTT. It encodes CASSSPGQSLEAFF.

This chain uses TRBV28 with TRBJ1-1, with 7 nucleotides matching TRBD1. Germline CDR1 is MDHEN and CDR2 is SYDVKM. V was clipped by 6 bases and J by 1 base; unmatched bases: 8. This CDR3 is 15 amino acids long. CDR3 in DNA: TGTGCCAGCAGCGAGACAGGGAGGGCGAACACTGAAGCTTTCTTT. Translated, it gives CASSETGRANTEAFF.

The CDR3 region has the DNA TGCGCCAGCGCCTCGCGCACGAAGACAGATACGCAGTATTTT. Protein sequence: CASASRTKTDTQYF. V is TRBV5-1 and J is TRBJ2-3; D is undetermined. Trimming removed 7 bases at V and 3 bases at J, with 15 bases between. The CDR3 contains 14 residues. From germline, CDR1 is SGHRS and CDR2 YFSETQ.

A note on this clone: The same CDR3 can be traced to other DNA sequences in this sample. This chain connects TRBV4-2 to TRBJ2-5; maybe TRBD1 (5 bases). V gave up 1 base and J gave up 2 bases, with 5 bases separating them. Per the germline V gene, CDR1 is LGHNA and CDR2 is YNFKEQ. The CDR3 length is 13 residues. The CDR3 region has the DNA TGTGCCAGCAGCCAAGGACAGCAAGAGACCCAGTACTTC. It encodes CASSQGQQETQYF.

The chain has TRBV2 and TRBJ1-5, with no clear D. The CDR3 spans 16 residues. The germline CDR1 and CDR2 sequences are SNHLY and FYNNEI. Trimming removed 3 bases from V and 0 bases from J, with 12 bases in between. This chain's CDR3 is CASSDMADYSNQPQHF. In DNA, the CDR3 is TGTGCCAGCAGTGACATGGCGGATTATAGCAATCAGCCCCAGCATTTT.

The sample holds a few counts of this clone. This chain links TRBV6-6 with TRBJ2-1; tentative D call: TRBD1 (5 bases). V was cut by 10 bases and J by 2 bases, with 15 bases left in between. This CDR3 contains 14 residues. Germline CDR1 reads MNHNY; CDR2 reads SVGAGI (reference sequence). In DNA, the CDR3 is TGTGCCACTTCAGGGCGGAATGCCTACAATGAGCAGTTCTTC. This gives the protein CATSGRNAYNEQFF.

The V call is TRBV7-9, the J call TRBJ1-1; D remains ambiguous. Germline CDR1 SEHNR, CDR2 FQNEAQ (reference sequence). V was trimmed by 5 bases and J by 4 bases, leaving 17 bases between them. The CDR3 covers 15 residues. The CDR3 nucleotides read TGTGCCAGCAGCAGCTCAACAGCGTGGAGCACTGAAGCTTTCTTT. Translation gives CASSSSTAWSTEAFF.

V gene TRBV28 combines with J gene TRBJ2-7; 8 positions agree with TRBD2. Germline CDR1 and CDR2: MDHEN and SYDVKM. The CDR3 has 17 amino acids. V lost 6 bases to trimming and J lost 4 bases; unmatched junction nucleotides: 17. The CDR3 spells CASSRTSAGRALYEQYF. For the CDR3, the DNA is TGTGCCAGCAGCAGAACCTCGGCCGGGAGGGCGTTATACGAGCAGTACTTC.